Listed below are T cell receptor beta chains from one sample, sequenced in a study of graft-versus-host responses after intestinal transplantation. The data were produced by immunoSEQ multiplex PCR, yet TCRdb's version contains in-frame clones alone and is incomplete. The data show tens of thousands of clones, 80% to 95% seen once. Specimen: bone marrow, collected nearly 750 days after intestinal transplantation. Receptors originate from a human patient who received an intestinal transplant, so some T cells may come from the graft donor. Both conserved end residues are part of each CDR3. The D gene is left open where the match is weak. Clone size appears in some rows only: once, few, many, or a class for an expanded clone.

v_call	d_call	clone_size	j_call	cdr3_aa	cdr3_nt
TRBV12-5	-	-	TRBJ1-2	CASGSAGGQRYGYTF	TGTGCTAGTGGCTCCGCTGGTGGACAGCGATATGGCTACACCTTC
TRBV27	TRBD2	-	TRBJ2-1	CACSYGTRGDEQFF	TGTGCCTGCTCGTACGGGACTAGAGGGGATGAGCAGTTCTTC
TRBV7-6	TRBD2	-	TRBJ2-7	CASSLARAGGAYEQYF	TGTGCCAGCAGCTTAGCGCGAGCGGGAGGGGCCTACGAGCAGTACTTC
TRBV18	TRBD2	once	TRBJ2-7	CASSREVAGDYEQYF	TGTGCCAGCTCACGGGAGGTAGCGGGGGACTACGAGCAGTACTTC
TRBV7-9	-	-	TRBJ2-2	CASSLAGPMAGELFF	TGTGCCAGCAGCTTAGCTGGGCCTATGGCCGGGGAGCTGTTTTTT
TRBV27	TRBD1	-	TRBJ1-4	CASSRTGSNEKLFF	TGTGCCAGCAGTAGGACAGGATCAAATGAAAAACTGTTTTTT
TRBV28	-	-	TRBJ2-7	CASSPRVGPYEQYF	TGTGCCAGCAGTCCGAGGGTGGGGCCCTACGAGCAGTACTTC
TRBV27	-	-	TRBJ2-1	CASSKITASSYNEQFF	TGTGCCAGCAGCAAAATCACCGCGTCCTCCTACAATGAGCAGTTCTTC
TRBV6-6	-	-	TRBJ2-7	CASSRAAGIHEQYF	TGTGCCAGCAGCCGTGCCGCGGGTATCCACGAGCAGTACTTC
TRBV27	TRBD1	-	TRBJ2-7	CASRSQGEIYEQYF	TGTGCCAGCAGAAGTCAGGGGGAGATCTACGAGCAGTACTTC
TRBV6-1	-	-	TRBJ2-5	CASSGQQETQYF	TGTGCCAGCAGTGGGCAGCAAGAGACCCAGTACTTC
TRBV10-1	-	-	TRBJ1-1	CASSDGQNLEAFF	TGCGCCAGCAGTGATGGTCAGAACCTTGAAGCTTTCTTT
TRBV7-3	-	-	TRBJ2-7	CASSLDLRGEQYF	TGTGCCAGCAGCTTAGATCTTAGAGGCGAGCAGTACTTC
TRBV6-4	-	-	TRBJ2-3	CASSEGRSTDTQYF	TGTGCCAGCAGCGAGGGAAGGAGCACAGATACGCAGTATTTT
TRBV7-2	-	-	TRBJ2-7	CASIKEAGAHEQYF	TGTGCCAGCATCAAGGAGGCAGGGGCCCACGAGCAGTACTTC
TRBV6-6	TRBD1	-	TRBJ2-7	CASSPGTGMYEQYF	TGTGCCAGCAGCCCCGGGACAGGGATGTACGAGCAGTACTTC
TRBV28	-	-	TRBJ1-1	CASSFNDMGRPNTEAFF	TGTGCCAGCAGTTTTAATGATATGGGGAGGCCGAACACTGAAGCTTTCTTT
TRBV19	-	-	TRBJ2-7	CATRALSSYEQYF	TGTGCCACCCGGGCCTTGAGCTCCTACGAGCAGTACTTC
TRBV9	-	-	TRBJ2-3	CASSVDLGTDTQYF	TGTGCCAGCAGCGTAGATCTGGGCACAGATACGCAGTATTTT
TRBV15	-	-	TRBJ1-5	CATGHRNQPQHF	TGTGCCACAGGGCACAGGAACCAGCCCCAGCATTTT
TRBV7-6	-	-	TRBJ2-2	CASSYRGGDTGELFF	TGTGCCAGCAGCTACAGGGGGGGAGACACCGGGGAGCTGTTTTTT
TRBV4-1	-	-	TRBJ2-3	CASTPLGAITGTQYF	TGCGCCAGCACCCCTCTCGGGGCTATTACGGGTACGCAGTATTTT
TRBV6-5	-	-	TRBJ1-1	CASIARGWFTEAFF	TGTGCCAGCATTGCGAGGGGGTGGTTCACTGAAGCTTTCTTT
TRBV7-3	TRBD2	-	TRBJ2-6	CASSLRGGNSGANVLTF	TGTGCCAGCAGCTTACGGGGAGGGAACTCTGGGGCCAACGTCCTGACTTTC
TRBV21-1	-	-	TRBJ2-7	CASSRATGGADLHEQYF	TGTGCCAGCAGCAGGGCGACAGGGGGCGCGGATCTCCACGAGCAGTACTTC
TRBV19	-	-	TRBJ2-7	CASSIGSSYEQYF	TGTGCCAGTAGTATAGGGAGCTCCTACGAGCAGTACTTC
TRBV5-1	-	-	TRBJ2-2	CASSPGTEAYTGELFF	TGCGCCAGCAGTCCCGGGACGGAGGCTTACACCGGGGAGCTGTTTTTT
TRBV6-5	-	-	TRBJ1-4	CASSYSGGGGEKLFF	TGTGCCAGCAGTTACTCTGGGGGCGGGGGTGAAAAACTGTTTTTT
TRBV7-6	-	-	TRBJ2-5	CASSLEGALYKSHQETQYF	TGTGCCAGCAGCTTGGAAGGGGCCCTGTACAAAAGCCACCAAGAGACCCAGTACTTC
TRBV7-9	-	-	TRBJ2-1	CASSLSSAGYNEQFF	TGTGCCAGCAGCTTATCGAGCGCGGGCTACAATGAGCAGTTCTTC
TRBV11-2	TRBD2	-	TRBJ2-1	CASLLRTGTSGLDEQFF	TGTGCCAGCCTACTAAGAACCGGGACTAGCGGCCTCGATGAGCAGTTCTTC
TRBV6-5	-	-	TRBJ1-5	CASSTGQKHQPQHF	TGTGCCAGCAGTACAGGACAGAAACATCAGCCCCAGCATTTT
TRBV9	-	-	TRBJ1-5	CASSVADSLNQPQHF	TGTGCCAGCAGCGTAGCAGACAGCTTAAATCAGCCCCAGCATTTT
TRBV19	-	-	TRBJ2-1	CATLRGNNEQFF	TGTGCCACATTGAGGGGAAACAATGAGCAGTTCTTC
TRBV13	-	-	TRBJ1-2	CASSLKGPGDPDNYGYTF	TGTGCCAGCAGCTTAAAAGGCCCCGGGGACCCTGATAACTATGGCTACACCTTC
TRBV4-1	TRBD1	-	TRBJ2-1	CASSQALLTGWNEQFF	TGCGCCAGCAGCCAAGCTCTATTGACAGGGTGGAATGAGCAGTTCTTC
TRBV2	-	-	TRBJ2-5	CASSDVWDQETQYF	TGTGCCAGCAGTGATGTATGGGACCAAGAGACCCAGTACTTC
TRBV9	-	once	TRBJ2-1	CASSSGPRDEQFF	TGTGCCAGCAGCTCGGGACCCCGAGATGAGCAGTTCTTC
TRBV21-1	-	-	TRBJ2-1	CASSNFQVGEGPYNEQFF	TGTGCCAGCAGCAACTTCCAAGTAGGGGAGGGCCCTTACAATGAGCAGTTCTTC
TRBV21-1	-	-	TRBJ1-6	CASSKVPGSSVNSPLHF	TGTGCCAGCAGCAAAGTACCGGGTTCGTCCGTTAATTCACCCCTCCACTTT
TRBV15	-	few	TRBJ2-7	CATSRDREGGYEQYF	TGTGCCACCAGCAGAGATCGTGAAGGGGGCTACGAGCAGTACTTC
TRBV6-5	-	-	TRBJ2-7	CASSYSRGSGYEQYF	TGTGCCAGCAGTTACTCGAGGGGTAGCGGCTACGAGCAGTACTTC